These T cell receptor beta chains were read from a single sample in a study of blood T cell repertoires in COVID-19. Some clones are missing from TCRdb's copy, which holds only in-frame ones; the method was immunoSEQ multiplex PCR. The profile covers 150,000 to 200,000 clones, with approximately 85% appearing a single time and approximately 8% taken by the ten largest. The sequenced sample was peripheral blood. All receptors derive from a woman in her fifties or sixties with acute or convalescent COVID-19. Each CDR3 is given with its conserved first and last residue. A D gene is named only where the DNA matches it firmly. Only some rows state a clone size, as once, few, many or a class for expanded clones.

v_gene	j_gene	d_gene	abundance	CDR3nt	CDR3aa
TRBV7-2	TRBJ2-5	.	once	TGTGCCAGCAGCTTAGGGACAAGGCAAGAGACCCAGTACTTC	CASSLGTRQETQYF
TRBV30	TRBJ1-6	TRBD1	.	TGTGCCTGGACCTGGACAGGGCGAGGGCCCCTCCACTTT	CAWTWTGRGPLHF
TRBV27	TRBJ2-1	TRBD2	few	TGTGCCAGCAGTCCGGGACTAGCGACTTGGTTCTTC	CASSPGLATWFF
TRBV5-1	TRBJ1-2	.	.	TGCGCCAGCAGCCTCAGCCCCACAGAGAACTATGGCTACACCTTC	CASSLSPTENYGYTF
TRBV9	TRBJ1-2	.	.	TGTGCCAGCAGCCGCGAAACCGAAGGCTACACCTTC	CASSRETEGYTF
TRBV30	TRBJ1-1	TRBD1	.	TGTGCCTGGGTCCGGACAGGTTATATCACTGAAGCTTTCTTT	CAWVRTGYITEAFF
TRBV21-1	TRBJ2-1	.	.	TGTGCCAGCAGCTGGGACAGGGAGGGCAATGAGCAGTTCTTC	CASSWDREGNEQFF
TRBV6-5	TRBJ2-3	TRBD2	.	TGTGCCAGCACCAGGACTAGCGGGACCACAGATACGCAGTATTTT	CASTRTSGTTDTQYF
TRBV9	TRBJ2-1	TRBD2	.	TGTGCCAGCAGCTATAGCGGGAGTGGGTACAATGAGCAGTTCTTC	CASSYSGSGYNEQFF
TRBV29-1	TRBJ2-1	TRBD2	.	TGCAGCGTTGGCGGACTAGCGGCCTACAATGAGCAGTTCTTC	CSVGGLAAYNEQFF
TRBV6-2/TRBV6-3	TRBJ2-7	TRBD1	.	TGTGCCAGCAGTTACCCCGGGACAGGGCAGTTC	CASSYPGTGQF
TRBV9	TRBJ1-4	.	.	TGTGCCAGCAGCGGTCGTGGAGGAGGGGTCGAAAAACTGTTTTTT	CASSGRGGGVEKLFF
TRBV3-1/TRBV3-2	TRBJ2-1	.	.	TGTGCCAGCAGCCGGCAGTCGTACAACAATGAGCAGTTCTTC	CASSRQSYNNEQFF
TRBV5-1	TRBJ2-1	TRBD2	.	TGCGCCAGCAGCCGGGGAGGGACTTACAATGAGCAGTTCTTC	CASSRGGTYNEQFF
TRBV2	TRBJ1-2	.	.	TGTGCCAGCAGCCGGACAGAAAACTATGGCTACACCTTC	CASSRTENYGYTF
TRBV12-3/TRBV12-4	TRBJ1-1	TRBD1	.	TGTGCCAGCACCTTGACAGGGGATGAAGCTTTCTTT	CASTLTGDEAFF
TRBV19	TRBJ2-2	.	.	TGTGCCAGTAGTATTGGGCGCCTGGGCGGGGAGCTGTTTTTT	CASSIGRLGGELFF
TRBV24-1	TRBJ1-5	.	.	TGTGCCACCAGTGATTCCCGGGAAGGCAATCAGCCCCAGCATTTT	CATSDSREGNQPQHF
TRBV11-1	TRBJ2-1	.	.	TGTGCCAGCAGCTTAACGACAGATTTATACAATGAGCAGTTCTTC	CASSLTTDLYNEQFF
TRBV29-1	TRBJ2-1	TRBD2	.	TGCAGCGTTGAAGCCGGGACTAGCGGGAGTGATGATGAGCAGTTCTTC	CSVEAGTSGSDDEQFF
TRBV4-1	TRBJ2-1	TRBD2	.	TGCGCCAGCAGCCTTAGCGGGAGGGCCCTGGATGAGCAGTTCTTC	CASSLSGRALDEQFF
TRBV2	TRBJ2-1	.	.	TGTGCCAGCAGTGAAGGTGCGGCACCTGAGCAGTTCTTC	CASSEGAAPEQFF
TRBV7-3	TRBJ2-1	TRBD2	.	TGTGCCAGCAGCTTAGGTCTAGCGGGAGCCCAAGGTGAGCAGTTCTTC	CASSLGLAGAQGEQFF
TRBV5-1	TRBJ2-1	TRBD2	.	TGCGCCAGCTCGCTAGCGGGAGGCTATAACAATGAGCAGTTCTTC	CASSLAGGYNNEQFF
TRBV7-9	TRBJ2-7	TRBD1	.	TGTGCCAGCAGCTCGCCGACAGGGAGTGAGCAGTACTTC	CASSSPTGSEQYF